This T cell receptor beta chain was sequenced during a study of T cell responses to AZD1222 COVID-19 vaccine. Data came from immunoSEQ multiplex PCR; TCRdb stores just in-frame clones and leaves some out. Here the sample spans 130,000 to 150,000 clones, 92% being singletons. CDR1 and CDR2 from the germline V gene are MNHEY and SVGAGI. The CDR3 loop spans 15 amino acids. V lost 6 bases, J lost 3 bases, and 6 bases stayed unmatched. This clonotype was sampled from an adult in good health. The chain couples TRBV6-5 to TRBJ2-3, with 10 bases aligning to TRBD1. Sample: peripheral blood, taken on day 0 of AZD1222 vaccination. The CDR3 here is CASRLGQGETDTQYF. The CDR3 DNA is TGTGCCAGCAGACTCGGACAGGGGGAGACAGATACGCAGTATTTT.